The clone carrying this T cell receptor (beta chain) has just a few counts. These data belong to a study of blood T cell repertoires in COVID-19. For the study at large: From T cells, B-cell-depleted T cells, or PBMCs came the material, which was cDNA or gDNA.

Adults between roughly 18 and 89 years of age took part from 20 to 25 US areas. Participant-given clinical history determined each cohort assignment. The table came from immunoSEQ multiplex PCR; TCRdb's copy has only in-frame clones and leaves some out. Of about 220,000 clones listed, 70% to 90% are singletons. The receptor's source is a woman between 35 and 50 years old with acute COVID-19. The specimen was PBMCs or T cells enriched from blood (not recorded which).

This CDR3 reads CASSPRTGGTLNSPLHF. The DNA of the CDR3 is TGCGCCAGCAGCCCTCGGACAGGGGGTACCCTAAATTCACCCCTCCACTTT. The chain carries TRBV5-1 and TRBJ1-6; TRBD1 matches at 10 bases. This CDR3 has 17 amino acids. From germline, CDR1 is SGHRS and CDR2 YFSETQ. Germline trimming cut 4 bases from V and 7 bases from J; bases unmatched to any gene: 11.